One and the same sample provided the 17 T cell receptor beta chains below, sequenced in a study of cytomegalovirus exposure and HLA in healthy donors. The PCR used 60 Vbeta and 13 Jbeta primers. Here immunoSEQ multiplex PCR was the method, and the copy in TCRdb shows in-frame clones only, minus some. Of approximately 150,000 clones in the sample, roughly three quarters were seen once. The sequenced material came from PBMCs. These receptors were obtained from a man aged 60-69 years in good health and CMV-seronegative.

CDR3 amino acids: CASSLRIPGQGSTGELFF. The CDR3 DNA sequence: TGTGCCAGCAGTTTGCGTATACCGGGACAGGGGTCCACCGGGGAGCTGTTTTTT. J is TRBJ2-2 and V is TRBV27, with 10 bases identical to TRBD1. The CDR3 loop spans 18 amino acids. The V gene end was trimmed by 3 bases and the J gene end by 4 bases; junction bases not matched to a gene: 11. Germline V gene lookup returns CDR1 MNHEY and CDR2 SMNVEV (reference sequence).

The rearrangement joins TRBV19 to TRBJ2-2; the match to TRBD1 covers 9 bases. The ends lost 9 bases at V and 1 base at J; junction bases unmatched: 6. This CDR3 spans 15 amino acids. From germline, CDR1 is LNHDA and CDR2 SQIVND (reference sequence). CDR3 residues: CASLQTGGNTGELFF. The DNA of the CDR3 is TGTGCCAGCCTCCAGACAGGGGGGAACACCGGGGAGCTGTTTTTT.

In its sample, this clone was seen a few times. This CDR3 is CASSESTPRAEAFF. In DNA, the CDR3 is TGTGCCAGCAGTGAATCCACCCCGAGAGCTGAAGCTTTCTTT. The chain combines TRBV25-1 with TRBJ1-1, with D unclear. The CDR3 spans 14 residues. From germline, CDR1 is MGHDK and CDR2 SYGVNS. The V end lost 1 base, the J end lost 6 bases, and 12 bases lay between the germline ends.

J is TRBJ1-5 and V is TRBV14; perhaps TRBD1 as D (5 bases). The CDR3 has 14 residues. V was clipped by 1 base and J by 2 bases, with 6 bases between them. Germline V gives CDR1 SGHDN, CDR2 FVKESK. The CDR3 sequence is CASSQGGGNQPQHF. DNA of the CDR3: TGTGCCAGCAGCCAAGGGGGCGGCAATCAGCCCCAGCATTTT.

The chain combines TRBV7-8 with TRBJ2-7; unclear D gene. CDR3 length equals 15 residues. The germline V gene has CDR1 SGHVS and CDR2 FQNEAQ. V was trimmed by 1 base and J by 1 base, leaving 11 bases between them. CDR3 protein: CASSLGTDKSYEQYF. DNA for the CDR3: TGTGCCAGCAGCTTAGGAACAGACAAGTCCTACGAGCAGTACTTC.

The sample holds one count of this clone. The chain joins TRBV7-6 to TRBJ2-4, with 10 bases identical to TRBD2. This CDR3 is built from 15 residues. Germline values: CDR1 SGHVS, CDR2 FNYEAQ. J lost 8 bases, V lost 0 bases, and 4 bases had no gene match. The CDR3 protein is CASSLASGRADIQYF. CDR3 coding DNA: TGTGCCAGCAGCTTAGCCAGCGGGAGGGCTGACATTCAGTACTTC.

The chain couples TRBV19 to TRBJ2-7; 9 bases map to TRBD1. This CDR3 has 15 amino acids. V lost 4 bases, J lost 6 bases, and 10 bases stayed unmatched. Germline CDR1 LNHDA, CDR2 SQIVND (reference sequence). CDR3 bases: TGTGCCAGTAGTAATAGCGTGGGGACAGGGAGCGAGCAGTACTTC. Amino acids: CASSNSVGTGSEQYF.

Notes on this clone: Germline is not matched at one junction end, which may reflect a read error. CDR3 sequence: CASSGRDWINF. DNA for the CDR3: TGTGCCAGCAGTGGGCGGGACTGGATAAACTTC. This chain connects TRBV6-1 to TRBJ2-5; a possible D gene is TRBD2 (6 bases). The V gene's germline CDR1 is MNHNS and CDR2 SASEGT. The CDR3 runs 11 residues.

This chain links TRBV2 with TRBJ2-4; D perhaps matches TRBD2 (6 bases). V was pared by 4 bases and J by 6 bases, with 10 bases between. The germline CDR1 and CDR2 sequences are SNHLY and FYNNEI. The length of the CDR3 is 13 residues. The CDR3 nucleotides read TGTGCCAGCAGTGCGGCGCGGGGAAACATTCAGTACTTC. Encoded protein: CASSAARGNIQYF. Using reference TRBV2 and TRBJ2-4 for the parts outside the CDR3, the full variable domain is EPEVTQTPSHQVTQMGQEVILRCVPISNHLYFYWYRQILGQKVEFLVSFYNNEISEKSEIFDDQFSVERPDGSNFTLKIRSTKLEDSAMYFCASSAARGNIQYFGAGTRLSVL.

A single count supports this clone. The CDR3 bases are TGCGCCAGCAGCCGGGAGCTAGCGGCCTTTAATGAAAAACTGTTTTTT. This sequence encodes CASSRELAAFNEKLFF. V gene TRBV4-3 combines with J gene TRBJ1-4; no definite D call. The germline gives CDR1 LGHNA, CDR2 YSLEER. The CDR3 spans 16 residues. Deletions cut 4 bases from V and 4 bases from J, with 16 bases between.

This rearrangement joins TRBV6-6 to TRBJ1-2, with D possibly matching TRBD1 (5 bases). From germline, CDR1 is MNHNY and CDR2 SVGAGI (reference sequence). The CDR3 consists of 15 residues. Trimming cost V 6 bases and J 2 bases, with 16 bases left between them. The CDR3 sequence: CASSGAGRYNYGYTF. CDR3 nucleotides: TGTGCCAGCAGCGGCGCGGGACGATACAACTATGGCTACACCTTC.

This sequence joins TRBV11-2 and TRBJ1-6; TRBD1 matches at 9 bases. CDR3 length equals 14 residues. J lost 9 bases, V lost 6 bases, and 6 bases had no gene match. CDR1 is SGHAT, CDR2 FQNNGV, per germline. DNA for the CDR3: TGTGCCAGCAGTCCGACAGGGGGGGTTTCACCCCTCCACTTT. Protein product: CASSPTGGVSPLHF.

There are a few counts of this clone. This probably arose from a read error, given a far larger clone one base away. The chain has TRBV4-2 and TRBJ2-3, with TRBD2 matching over 9 bases. The CDR3 has 14 amino acids. The junction had 1 base not matched to a gene; V was cut back by 5 bases and J by 1 base. Germline CDR1 reads LGHNA; CDR2 reads YNFKEQ. The CDR3 reads CASSASGGTDTQYF. CDR3 in DNA: TGTGCCAGCAGCGCTAGCGGGGGCACAGATACGCAGTATTTT.

V gene TRBV5-1 combines with J gene TRBJ2-5, with 8 bases lining up with TRBD1. The length of the CDR3 is 16 residues. CDR1 and CDR2 from the germline V gene are SGHRS and YFSETQ. V was pared by 4 bases and J by 5 bases, with 13 bases of the junction left unmatched. The CDR3 region has the DNA TGCGCCAGCAGCCCCCTGACAGGGGCGGGCGGGGAGACCCAGTACTTC. Translation gives CASSPLTGAGGETQYF.

This sequence joins TRBV30 and TRBJ1-4; 7 positions agree with TRBD1. This CDR3 region has 12 residues. Germline loops: CDR1 GTSNPN, CDR2 SVGIG (reference sequence). The ends lost 5 bases at V and 8 bases at J; junction bases unmatched: 5. The CDR3 loop is CAWDRVREKLFF. The CDR3 DNA is TGTGCCTGGGACAGGGTCCGCGAAAAACTGTTTTTT.

The CDR3 loop is CASSLTGGGWGSDWADTEAFF. The CDR3 bases are TGTGCCAGCAGCTTAACTGGAGGTGGGTGGGGAAGTGATTGGGCGGACACTGAAGCTTTCTTT. The chain has TRBV7-3 and TRBJ1-1, with D uncertain. Germline V gene lookup returns CDR1 SGHTA and CDR2 FQGTGA. The CDR3 has 21 residues. V was clipped by 0 bases and J by 3 bases, with 29 bases between them.

V gene TRBV6-5 combines with J gene TRBJ1-4; TRBD1 aligns across 9 bases. This CDR3 contains 15 residues. With V trimmed by 6 bases and J by 7 bases, 9 bases remained unmatched. The germline V gene encodes CDR1 MNHEY and CDR2 SVGAGI. The CDR3 sequence is CASSPRQGVREKLFF. CDR3 coding DNA: TGTGCCAGCAGCCCCAGACAGGGGGTACGTGAAAAACTGTTTTTT.